A selection of T cell receptor beta chains follows, all from one sample in a study of patients and donors after allogeneic stem cell transplantation. TCRdb called the RT-PCR reads again in MiXCR, with one record for every CDR3 protein. The table lists some 2,500 distinct CDR3 sequences, about 7.7% of them singletons. Sequenced sample: blood, either unsorted or a sorted T cell fraction (not recorded which). These receptors all stem from a human donor who was either an allogeneic HSCT recipient or a stem cell or donor lymphocyte infusion donor (not recorded which). It is not recorded whose cells these are; they may come from a transplant donor. The CDR3 runs from the conserved cysteine through the conserved F or W. Fields, in order: J gene, D gene, V gene, CDR3 protein. The D gene is left open where the match is weak.

>TRBJ1-3|NA|TRBV29-1
CSVVQGSNSGNTIYF
>TRBJ2-2|NA|TRBV6-5
CASRLGTGELFF
>TRBJ1-1|TRBD1|TRBV20-1
CSARDLPSRGRQTEAFF
>TRBJ1-1|NA|TRBV30
CACPSKGSTEAFF
>TRBJ2-3|TRBD2|TRBV20-1
CSARAIKGGRAEFADTQYF
>TRBJ2-1|NA|TRBV6-5
CASRVTPIGNNEQFF
>TRBJ2-3|TRBD2|TRBV7-9
CASSLTSVGDTQYF
>TRBJ2-7|NA|TRBV6-5
CASSSGTPYEQYF
>TRBJ2-7|NA|TRBV6-5
CASSYGGTYEQYF
>TRBJ2-3|TRBD2|TRBV20-1
CSARLAGGRGTDTQYF
>TRBJ2-1|TRBD2|TRBV7-6
CASSGLGTNNEQFF
>TRBJ2-1|NA|TRBV7-9
CARYNPRFF
>TRBJ2-1|TRBD2|TRBV20-1
CSAFAGTSGGNEQFF
>TRBJ1-5|NA|TRBV19
CASSISSNQPQHF
>TRBJ2-3|NA|TRBV4-1
CASSQDVGSQYF
>TRBJ2-1|TRBD2|TRBV7-2
CASSLSGRGSHEQFF
>TRBJ2-7|NA|TRBV28
CASRRSYEQYF
>TRBJ2-3|NA|TRBV21-1
CASHPLDTQYF
>TRBJ2-7|NA|TRBV5-1
CASSKTSSSSYEQYF
>TRBJ2-7|NA|TRBV5-5
CASTLGMGPNYEQYF
>TRBJ2-7|NA|TRBV28
CASSEQVKEYEQYF
>TRBJ2-1|NA|TRBV27
CASGLAGTYNEQFF